The 20 T cell receptor beta chains given below trace back to one sample, sequenced in a study of CD8 T cells in ankylosing spondylitis. In TCRdb, the 5' RACE reads were re-called with MiXCR into one record per CDR3 protein. The table shows about 250,000 distinct CDR3 sequences, with 18% occurring only once. Sequenced: blood, either unsorted or a sorted T cell fraction (not recorded which). The receptors were sampled from a male donor with ankylosing spondylitis or in good health (not recorded which).

This clonotype was detected a few times. The V gene is TRBV4-2, the J gene TRBJ2-2, with a possible D match to TRBD2 (6 bases). The CDR3 has 16 amino acids. The V end lost 5 bases, the J end lost 5 bases, and 18 bases lay between the germline ends. The germline V gene has CDR1 LGHNA and CDR2 YNFKEQ. The CDR3 sequence: CASSKTRLDWTGELFF. The CDR3 nucleotides are TGTGCCAGCAGCAAGACTAGGCTAGATTGGACCGGGGAGCTGTTTTTT.

This chain links TRBV27 with TRBJ1-5; D might be TRBD1 (5 bases). The CDR3 consists of 14 residues. V lost 8 bases and J 9 bases, leaving 20 bases between the germline ends. Germline lookup yields CDR1 MNHEY and CDR2 SMNVEV (reference sequence). The CDR3 DNA follows: TGTGCCAGCGGTCCAGGCCTGGGGGTTGTGCCCCAGCATTTT. Its protein is CASGPGLGVVPQHF.

The chain carries TRBV3-1 and TRBJ2-1; 10 nucleotides match TRBD2. This CDR3 contains 15 residues. V dropped 4 bases and J dropped 7; count of bases not matched to a gene: 7. Germline V CDR1 and CDR2: LGHDT, YNNKEL (reference sequence). This chain's CDR3 is CASSPQAGGWNEQFF. The CDR3 DNA is TGTGCCAGCAGCCCCCAAGCGGGAGGGTGGAATGAGCAGTTCTTC.

This clonotype has a handful of counts. The V call is TRBV24-1, the J call TRBJ2-1; 7 nucleotides agree with TRBD1. V was clipped by 4 bases and J by 0 bases; unmatched bases: 11. The CDR3 has 18 residues. Per the germline V gene, CDR1 is KGHDR and CDR2 is SFDVKD. The CDR3 here is CATSDHHLTGTSYNEQFF. The CDR3 DNA reads as TGTGCCACCAGTGACCACCACCTGACAGGGACCTCCTACAATGAGCAGTTCTTC.

This clonotype was seen only a few times. This CDR3 reads CSAMGLVGATDTQYF. In DNA, the CDR3 is TGCAGCGCCATGGGACTAGTTGGCGCCACAGATACGCAGTATTTT. The chain is built from TRBV29-1 and TRBJ2-3; TRBD2 matches 8 bases. The CDR3 contains 15 residues. With V trimmed by 7 bases and J by 2 bases, 11 bases remained unmatched. The V gene's germline CDR1 is SQVTM and CDR2 ANQGSEA.

This chain joins TRBV5-1 and TRBJ2-5; 15 nucleotides align to TRBD2. The CDR3 length is 16 residues. Germline loops: CDR1 SGHRS, CDR2 YFSETQ. Unmatched junction bases numbered 6, after V lost 4 bases and J lost 5 bases. The CDR3 loop reads CASSVGTSGRMETQYF. CDR3 nucleotides: TGCGCCAGCAGCGTTGGGACTAGCGGGAGGATGGAGACCCAGTACTTC. Full variable domain (missing parts from reference TRBV5-1 and TRBJ2-5): KAGVTQTPRYLIKTRGQQVTLSCSPISGHRSVSWYQQTPGQGLQFLFEYFSETQRNKGNFPGRFSGRQFSNSRSEMNVSTLELGDSALYLCASSVGTSGRMETQYFGPGTRLLVL.

This clonotype appeared a few times. This rearrangement joins TRBV29-1 to TRBJ1-2; D is undetermined. In germline, CDR1 is SQVTM, CDR2 ANQGSEA. Deletions cut 3 bases from V and 4 bases from J, with 6 bases between. This CDR3 comprises 11 residues. This CDR3 reads CSVDEVYGYTF. The CDR3 DNA reads as TGCAGCGTTGATGAGGTCTATGGCTACACCTTC.

V gene TRBV3-1 combines with J gene TRBJ2-1; TRBD2 aligns across 8 bases. The length of the CDR3 is 14 residues. Germline CDR1 is LGHDT and CDR2 is YNNKEL (reference sequence). V trimming: 2 bases; J trimming: 4 bases; junction bases outside the gene matches: 1. The chain's CDR3 is CASSQQREYNEQFF. In nucleotides, the CDR3 is TGTGCCAGCAGCCAACAGCGGGAGTACAATGAGCAGTTCTTC.

This chain connects TRBV5-6 to TRBJ2-3; no clear D. This CDR3 region has 15 residues. CDR1 is SGHDT and CDR2 is YYEEEE in the germline V gene. V lost 4 bases, J lost 5 bases, and 17 bases lay in between. This CDR3 reads CASSPRTSWGDTQYF. Written as DNA, the CDR3 is TGTGCCAGCAGCCCCCGGACCTCTTGGGGAGATACGCAGTATTTT.

This clonotype was found a few times. The chain joins TRBV5-1 to TRBJ2-3; 10 bases align to TRBD2. The CDR3 totals 16 residues. The ends lost 1 base at V and 0 bases at J; junction bases unmatched: 2. Germline CDR1 reads SGHRS; CDR2 reads YFSETQ. The CDR3 DNA follows: TGCGCCAGCAGCTTGACTAGCGGGGCTAGCACAGATACGCAGTATTTT. The encoded protein is CASSLTSGASTDTQYF. The full variable domain, in which reference TRBV5-1 and TRBJ2-3 provide the parts outside the CDR3, is KAGVTQTPRYLIKTRGQQVTLSCSPISGHRSVSWYQQTPGQGLQFLFEYFSETQRNKGNFPGRFSGRQFSNSRSEMNVSTLELGDSALYLCASSLTSGASTDTQYFGPGTRLTVL.

The chain recombines TRBV6-5 with TRBJ2-1; the match to TRBD2 covers 8 bases. This CDR3 has 16 residues. V dropped 0 bases and J dropped 3; count of bases not matched to a gene: 4. The germline V gene has CDR1 MNHEY and CDR2 SVGAGI. CDR3 amino acids: CASSYSSGSVYNEQFF. CDR3 nucleotide sequence: TGTGCCAGCAGTTACTCAAGCGGGAGTGTCTACAATGAGCAGTTCTTC.

The chain employs TRBV7-2 and TRBJ2-7; D gene ambiguous. The CDR3 is 13 amino acids. Germline V gene sequence: CDR1 SGHTA, CDR2 FQGNSA. With 4 bases removed from V and 2 bases from J, the gap between germline ends came to 9 bases. This CDR3 reads CASSSLAPYEQYF. DNA of the CDR3: TGTGCCAGCAGCTCCCTGGCTCCCTACGAGCAGTACTTC.

To note about this clonotype: One end of the junction does not line up with germline, which may come from a read error. The chain uses TRBV4-3 and TRBJ2-3; 7 nucleotides agree with TRBD2. Germline CDR1 LGHNA, CDR2 YSLEER. CDR3 length: 13 residues. CDR3 in amino acids: CASSQAWGGDQSF. In DNA form, the CDR3 reads TGCGCCAGCAGCCAAGCATGGGGAGGGGACCAGTCTTTT.

Only a few counts were recorded for this clonotype. V and J are TRBV7-2 and TRBJ2-1; 11 bases agree with TRBD2. CDR1 and CDR2 (germline): SGHTA, FQGNSA. CDR3 length: 17 residues. Trimming took 5 bases from V and 0 from J; bases not matched to a gene: 6. The CDR3 reads CASSRLAGLSSYNEQFF. The CDR3 DNA is TGTGCCAGCAGCCGACTAGCGGGGCTTAGCTCCTACAATGAGCAGTTCTTC.

This clonotype was seen at least ten times. V and J are TRBV27 and TRBJ2-7; D gene ambiguous. V lost 2 bases, J lost 0 bases, and 11 bases lay in between. Germline V lookup: CDR1 MNHEY, CDR2 SMNVEV (reference sequence). CDR3 length: 15 amino acids. CDR3 sequence reads: CASSLASGSSYEQYF. DNA of the CDR3: TGTGCCAGCAGTTTAGCATCTGGTAGCTCCTACGAGCAGTACTTC.

This chain joins TRBV6-5 and TRBJ2-7; TRBD1 matches at 9 bases. This CDR3 spans 15 amino acids. Trimming at V came to 1 base and at J to 5 bases, leaving 6 bases not matched to a gene. CDR1 MNHEY and CDR2 SVGAGI come from the germline V gene. As DNA, the CDR3 is TGTGCCAGCAGTTACTTTAACAGGGGGCTCAACGAGCAGTACTTC. It codes for CASSYFNRGLNEQYF.

This clonotype was observed many times. CDR3 loop: CASSQESPRTGGLEKLFF. DNA for the CDR3: TGCGCCAGCAGCCAAGAGAGCCCCCGGACAGGGGGTCTTGAAAAACTGTTTTTT. The genes are TRBV4-3 and TRBJ1-4; TRBD1 aligns across 10 bases. CDR1 is LGHNA, CDR2 YSLEER, per germline. CDR3 length: 18 amino acids. Trimming removed 0 bases from V and 7 bases from J; junction bases left unmatched: 11.

The J gene is TRBJ2-1, the V gene TRBV10-2; TRBD2 matches at 16 bases. The J segment lost 7 bases and the V segment lost 4 bases, leaving 10 bases of the junction unmatched. The CDR3 spans 18 residues. Germline V gives CDR1 WSHSY, CDR2 SAAADI. CDR3: CASSGPGLAGGLRNEQFF. The CDR3, as DNA: TGCGCCAGCAGTGGGCCGGGACTAGCGGGAGGGCTGAGAAATGAGCAGTTCTTC.

The V gene is TRBV29-1, the J gene TRBJ2-5; TRBD2 is a possible D gene (6 bases). Germline values: CDR1 SQVTM, CDR2 ANQGSEA. Trimming took off 6 bases at V and 0 bases at J, with 14 bases between the two ends. The CDR3 runs 14 residues. The CDR3 nucleotides read TGCAGCGTAATAAGGACTAACCACCAAGAGACCCAGTACTTC. Protein: CSVIRTNHQETQYF. The variable domain in full, with the rest retrieved from reference TRBV29-1 and TRBJ2-5, is SAVISQKPSRDICQRGTSLTIQCQVDSQVTMMFWYRQQPGQSLTLIATANQGSEATYESGFVIDKFPISRPNLTFSTLTVSNMSPEDSSIYLCSVIRTNHQETQYFGPGTRLLVL.

The rearrangement joins TRBV6-1 to TRBJ2-2; 7 nucleotides align to TRBD2. Germline lookup yields CDR1 MNHNS and CDR2 SASEGT. V shed 5 bases, J shed 5 bases, and the junction held 5 bases outside the gene matches. CDR3 length equals 14 residues. The CDR3 DNA is TGTGCCAGCAGTAGCGGGGCCGAAACCGGGGAGCTGTTTTTT. It codes for CASSSGAETGELFF.